These 4 T cell receptor beta chains originate from one sample sequenced in a study of T cell repertoires in cytomegalovirus infection. TCRdb ran MiXCR on the reads and lists one entry per CDR3 protein. The sample has 900,000 to 950,000 distinct CDR3 sequences, 30% to 40% seen once. Antigen specificity for these receptors is unknown. The sample here was cultured CD8+ T cells from PBMCs, taken from culture after CMV antigen stimulation. The receptors derive from a human donor in good health (CMV status not recorded). Some clones in this sample may be carry-over from other donors' samples.

This clonotype was counted many times. The rearrangement joins TRBV19 to TRBJ1-6, with D possibly matching TRBD1 (6 bases). Germline-derived CDR1 and CDR2 are LNHDA and SQIVND (reference sequence). There are 20 residues in the CDR3. The V and J ends lost 6 bases and 0 bases respectively, with 24 bases between them. CDR3 protein: CASSLTGPPAIVSYNSPLHF. The CDR3 DNA reads as TGTGCCAGTAGCCTAACAGGGCCCCCTGCCATCGTCTCCTATAATTCACCCCTCCACTTT.

The chain uses TRBV10-1 and TRBJ2-3; 8 bases line up with TRBD2. With 8 bases clipped from V and 2 bases from J, the junction kept 6 bases outside the gene matches. From germline, CDR1 is WNHNN and CDR2 SYGVQD (reference sequence). This CDR3 contains 14 residues. CDR3 protein: CASGAGANTDTQYF. The CDR3 DNA is TGCGCCAGCGGAGCGGGAGCCAACACAGATACGCAGTATTTT.

J is TRBJ2-7 and V is TRBV27, with TRBD1 identical over 8 bases. The V segment lost 6 bases and the J segment 12 bases; nucleotides outside the gene matches: 13. The CDR3 contains 13 residues. The germline V gene encodes CDR1 MNHEY and CDR2 SMNVEV (reference sequence). CDR3 sequence reads: CASSGQGEQHWYV. The CDR3 DNA reads as TGTGCCAGCAGCGGACAGGGTGAACAGCATTGGTACGTC.

At least ten counts were recorded for this clonotype. V gene TRBV11-2 combines with J gene TRBJ1-1; 7 bases match TRBD1. This CDR3 has 13 residues. Trimming removed 4 bases from V and 4 bases from J; junction bases left unmatched: 3. Germline assignment: CDR1 SGHAT and CDR2 FQNNGV. The DNA for the CDR3 is TGTGCCAGCAGCTGGGCAGGGGGCACTGAAGCTTTCTTT. Protein: CASSWAGGTEAFF. Combining the CDR3 with reference TRBV11-2 and TRBJ1-1 gives the whole variable domain EAGVAQSPRYKIIEKRQSVAFWCNPISGHATLYWYQQILGQGPKLLIQFQNNGVVDDSQLPKDRFSAERLKGVDSTLKIQPAKLEDSAVYLCASSWAGGTEAFFGQGTRLTVV.